This T cell receptor beta chain was recorded in a study of cytomegalovirus exposure and HLA in healthy donors. Overall study: An analysis done earlier identified almost 120 million unique TCR beta sequences from around 180 million T cells.

Use of 60 Vbeta and 13 Jbeta primers characterized the PCR. Produced via immunoSEQ multiplex PCR; TCRdb's table is partial and in-frame only. The table has around 97,000 clones, approximately 66% seen once. Trimming cost V 6 bases and J 7 bases, with 13 bases left between them. The CDR3 is 12 amino acids. In germline, CDR1 is SGHAT, CDR2 FQNNGV. The V call is TRBV11-2, the J call TRBJ2-7; D is possibly TRBD2 (5 bases). This TCR derives from a woman aged 45-65 years in good health and CMV-seronegative. The specimen sequenced was PBMCs. The DNA of the CDR3 is TGTGCCAGCAGGGCACCAACGGGGGAGCAGTACTTC. Its protein product is CASRAPTGEQYF.